Listed below are T cell receptor beta chains from one sample, sequenced in a study of blood T cell repertoires in COVID-19. Clones were sequenced by immunoSEQ multiplex PCR, and TCRdb holds only the in-frame ones, with some missing. The sample has approximately 280,000 clones; around 88% are singletons. The sample comprised peripheral blood. The source of these receptors is a man aged 40-55 years with acute or convalescent COVID-19. Each CDR3 is given with its conserved first and last residue. Fields, in order: CDR3 DNA, CDR3 protein, V gene, D gene, J gene, clone size, CDR3 length. The D gene is left open where the match is weak. The size of a clone is reported for some rows only, either as once, few or many, or as a class for expanded clones.

CDR3nt: TGTGCCAGCAGTTGGACAGGTTCTGAAGAAAACATTCAGTACTTC; CDR3aa: CASSWTGSEENIQYF; v_gene: TRBV9; d_gene: TRBD1; j_gene: TRBJ2-4; abundance: .; len: 15
CDR3nt: TGTGCCAGCAGCCAAGGGGGGGGCAGTTACGAGCAGTACTTC; CDR3aa: CASSQGGGSYEQYF; v_gene: TRBV3-1/TRBV3-2; d_gene: .; j_gene: TRBJ2-7; abundance: .; len: 14
CDR3nt: TGTGCCACCAGTGACCCCAGGGGGCCTGCTAACTATGGCTACACCTTC; CDR3aa: CATSDPRGPANYGYTF; v_gene: TRBV24-1; d_gene: TRBD1; j_gene: TRBJ1-2; abundance: .; len: 16
CDR3nt: TGTGCCAGCAGCTTGCCCTGGGGCAAGGGCGAGCAGTACTTC; CDR3aa: CASSLPWGKGEQYF; v_gene: TRBV5-8; d_gene: .; j_gene: TRBJ2-7; abundance: .; len: 14
CDR3nt: TGTGCCAGCAGTGAGAACACAGGGATTAAGACTGAAGCTTTCTTT; CDR3aa: CASSENTGIKTEAFF; v_gene: TRBV2; d_gene: .; j_gene: TRBJ1-1; abundance: once; len: 15
CDR3nt: TGTGCCAGCAGCCCCGTCGGCGGGATGACTAGCACAGATACGCAGTATTTT; CDR3aa: CASSPVGGMTSTDTQYF; v_gene: TRBV9; d_gene: .; j_gene: TRBJ2-3; abundance: .; len: 17
CDR3nt: TGCGCCAGCAGCCCCGACCGGGACAGGAAAAACTATGGCTACACCTTC; CDR3aa: CASSPDRDRKNYGYTF; v_gene: TRBV5-1; d_gene: TRBD1; j_gene: TRBJ1-2; abundance: .; len: 16
CDR3nt: TGCGCCAGCAGCCCTTTAGCGGGGGGGCAGGGTGATACGCAGTATTTT; CDR3aa: CASSPLAGGQGDTQYF; v_gene: TRBV5-1; d_gene: TRBD2; j_gene: TRBJ2-3; abundance: once; len: 16
CDR3nt: TGTGCCAGCAGTTTGAACTTCTATGGCTACACCTTC; CDR3aa: CASSLNFYGYTF; v_gene: TRBV12-3/TRBV12-4; d_gene: .; j_gene: TRBJ1-2; abundance: .; len: 12
CDR3nt: TGTGCCAGCAGTTACTCGATTAGGGAGGATACGCAGTATTTT; CDR3aa: CASSYSIREDTQYF; v_gene: TRBV6-5; d_gene: .; j_gene: TRBJ2-3; abundance: .; len: 14
CDR3nt: TGTGCCAGCAGTCCCTCTTCTGAGCAGTACTTC; CDR3aa: CASSPSSEQYF; v_gene: TRBV2; d_gene: .; j_gene: TRBJ2-7; abundance: few; len: 11